This paragraph reports one T cell receptor beta chain. No antigen is known for it. The sample belongs to a study of T cells after yellow fever vaccination. The CDR3 sequence is 14 residues long. V lost 4 bases and J lost 5, with 17 bases in between. CDR1 is DFQATT, CDR2 SNEGSKA, per germline (reference sequence). Study-wide results and caveats: Abundant bulk-population clonotypes could contaminate the FACS-sorted repertoires. A large majority of primary-vaccination clones showed up again after the booster (about 97% CD4, 88% CD8).

UMIs were added to TCR cDNA along with a universal primer site when it was made by 5'RACE template switching. TCRdb reanalysed the 5' RACE reads using MiXCR and keeps one entry per CDR3 protein. The sample shows hundreds of thousands of distinct CDR3 sequences, around 12% of them seen only once. The gene calls are TRBV20-1 and TRBJ2-5; maybe TRBD2 (6 bases). The clonotype originates from a man between 18 and 35 years old who received the YFV17D yellow fever vaccine. Material: CD4+ T cells sorted from PBMCs, obtained 15 days after the yellow fever booster vaccination. The CDR3 loop is CSANSGGQVETQYF. CDR3 in DNA: TGCAGTGCTAACTCAGGAGGGCAGGTGGAGACCCAGTACTTC.